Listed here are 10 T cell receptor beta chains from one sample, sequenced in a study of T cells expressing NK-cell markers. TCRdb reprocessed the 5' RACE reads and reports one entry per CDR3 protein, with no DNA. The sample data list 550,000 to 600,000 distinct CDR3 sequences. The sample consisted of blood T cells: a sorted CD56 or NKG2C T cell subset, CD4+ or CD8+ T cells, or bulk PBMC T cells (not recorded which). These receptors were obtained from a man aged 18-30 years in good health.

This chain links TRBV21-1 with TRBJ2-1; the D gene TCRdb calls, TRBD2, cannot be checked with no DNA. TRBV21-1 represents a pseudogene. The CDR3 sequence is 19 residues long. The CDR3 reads CASSKGLAGENRKYNEQFF.

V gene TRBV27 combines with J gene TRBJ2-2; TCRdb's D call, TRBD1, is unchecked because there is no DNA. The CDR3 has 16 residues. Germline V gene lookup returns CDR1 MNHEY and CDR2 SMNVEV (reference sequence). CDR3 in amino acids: CASSAWTNANTGELFF.

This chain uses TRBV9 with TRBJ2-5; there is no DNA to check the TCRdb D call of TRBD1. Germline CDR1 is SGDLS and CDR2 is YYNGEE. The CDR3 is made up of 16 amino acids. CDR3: CASSVEGQGAWETQYF.

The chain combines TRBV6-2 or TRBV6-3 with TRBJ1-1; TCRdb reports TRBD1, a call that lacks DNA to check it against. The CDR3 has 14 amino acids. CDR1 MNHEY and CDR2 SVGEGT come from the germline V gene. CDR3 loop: CASSTVPGGTEAFF.

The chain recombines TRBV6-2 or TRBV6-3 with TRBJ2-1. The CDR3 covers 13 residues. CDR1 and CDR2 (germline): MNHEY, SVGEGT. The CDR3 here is CASSRGRHNEQFF.

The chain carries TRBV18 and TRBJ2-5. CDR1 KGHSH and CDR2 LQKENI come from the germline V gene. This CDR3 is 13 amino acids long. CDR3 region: CASSPQGGETQYF.

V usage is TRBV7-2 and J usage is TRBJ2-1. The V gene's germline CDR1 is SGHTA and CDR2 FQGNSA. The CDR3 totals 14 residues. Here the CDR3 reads CASSFLSTVNEQFF.

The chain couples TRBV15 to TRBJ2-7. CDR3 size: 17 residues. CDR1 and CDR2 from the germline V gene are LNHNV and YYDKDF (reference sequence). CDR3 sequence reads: CATSRDLSFSSPSEQYF.

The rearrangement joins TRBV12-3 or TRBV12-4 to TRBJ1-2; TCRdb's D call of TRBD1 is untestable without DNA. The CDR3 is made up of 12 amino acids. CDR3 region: CASSLDGDGYTF.

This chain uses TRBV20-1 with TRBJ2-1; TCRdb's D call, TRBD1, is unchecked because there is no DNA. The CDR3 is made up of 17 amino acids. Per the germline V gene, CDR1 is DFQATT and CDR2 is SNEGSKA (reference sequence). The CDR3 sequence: CSARAQAGLTRGNEQFF.